One T cell receptor beta chain is described in this entry. The antigen is not known. Germline V gene data show CDR1 as MDHEN and CDR2 as SYDVKM. The ends lost 3 bases at V and 2 bases at J; junction bases unmatched: 17. This CDR3 has 19 amino acids. In the PCR, 60 Vbeta and 13 Jbeta primers were used. Source study methods: Unique TCR beta chains totaled some 81 million in a later count, with roughly 11 million of them shared. Generated by immunoSEQ multiplex PCR, the TCRdb table keeps only in-frame clones and is missing some. The V and J calls and the clone size are those of that table, but D and trimming were determined from the DNA. This table holds around 48,000 clones. This sample is part of a study of cytomegalovirus exposure and HLA in healthy donors. For the study at large: The early release's HLA-typed donors yielded approximately 81 million unique TCRs. Study-level findings and limits: Cytomegalovirus-associated status was assigned to about 180 TCR beta chains. Later analysis associated a missense DCLRE1C variant with TCR beta V- and J-gene trimming.

The sequence derives from a female donor in good health and CMV-seronegative. V gene TRBV28 combines with J gene TRBJ2-7, with 9 bases fitting TRBD2. Sequenced input: PBMCs. Here the CDR3 reads CASSFAVRGRGGQAYEQYF. The CDR3 DNA reads as TGTGCCAGCAGTTTCGCTGTTCGGGGGCGGGGGGGGCAAGCCTACGAGCAGTACTTC.